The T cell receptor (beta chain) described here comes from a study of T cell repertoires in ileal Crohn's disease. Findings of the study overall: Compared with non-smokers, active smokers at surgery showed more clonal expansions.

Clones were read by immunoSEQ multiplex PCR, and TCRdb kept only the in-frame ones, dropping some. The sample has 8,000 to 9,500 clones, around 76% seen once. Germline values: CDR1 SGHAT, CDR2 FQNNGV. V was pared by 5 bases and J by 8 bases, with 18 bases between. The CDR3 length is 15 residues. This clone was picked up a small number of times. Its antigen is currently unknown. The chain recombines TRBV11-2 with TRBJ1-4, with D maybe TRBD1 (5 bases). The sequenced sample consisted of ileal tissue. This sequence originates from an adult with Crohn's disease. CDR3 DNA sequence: TGTGCCAGCAGCAAGTTTGGGGCTTCGGAGGAAAAACTGTTTTTT. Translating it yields CASSKFGASEEKLFF.